This T cell receptor (beta chain) was sequenced during a study of blood T cell repertoires in COVID-19. Study-level information: Material from acute and convalescent COVID-19 was sourced from the United States, Italy and Spain.

As processed by the authors: Reference gene primer amplification yielded estimated nucleated cell counts. Method: immunoSEQ multiplex PCR; TCRdb's copy keeps in-frame clones and lacks some. V and J calls and clone size are given by that table; D and trimming were obtained from the DNA. This sample carries approximately 240,000 clones, approximately 86% of them seen once, and the ten largest clones take over 1%. During active infection, Seattle patients enrolled and were then monitored through disease. The CDR3 has 15 amino acids. Trimming stripped 4 bases from V and 2 bases from J, with 15 bases between. Per germline, CDR1 SGHDT and CDR2 YYEEEE.

V is TRBV5-6 and J is TRBJ1-2, with D maybe TRBD1 (6 bases). Sequencing was carried out using peripheral blood. The TCR originated in a woman aged 25 to 39 with COVID-19, enrolled during active disease. CDR3 sequence (DNA): TGTGCCAGCAGCCCACAGGGTTGGGGGAACTATGGCTACACCTTC. Its protein product is CASSPQGWGNYGYTF.